Below are 19 T cell receptor beta chains sequenced from a single sample in a study of T cells after yellow fever vaccination. TCRdb reprocessed the 5' RACE reads via MiXCR and lists one record per CDR3 protein. The top ten clones hold roughly 3% of a sample with some 240,000 distinct CDR3 sequences, roughly 5.2% of them seen once. The sequencing used CD4+ T cells sorted from PBMCs, collected on the day of the yellow fever booster vaccination. Receptors originate from a man aged 18 to 30 who received the YFV17D yellow fever vaccine.

This clonotype was counted only a few times. The rearrangement uses TRBV7-6 and TRBJ1-1; 10 nucleotides match TRBD1. Germline trimming cut 5 bases from V and 2 bases from J; bases unmatched to any gene: 11. CDR1 and CDR2 from the germline V gene are SGHVS and FNYEAQ. The CDR3 covers 17 residues. CDR3 sequence reads: CASSETRDRGQNTEAFF. For the CDR3, the DNA is TGTGCCAGCAGCGAGACCCGGGACAGGGGCCAAAACACTGAAGCTTTCTTT.

The CDR3 DNA reads TGCGCCAGCAGGCAGGGCTCAGATACGCAGTATTTT. Translated, it gives CASRQGSDTQYF. The V and J genes are TRBV5-1 and TRBJ2-3, with a possible D match to TRBD1 (5 bases). V was pared by 5 bases and J by 4 bases, with 8 bases between. This CDR3 region has 12 residues. Looked up from germline, CDR1 is SGHRS and CDR2 is YFSETQ.

This clonotype was counted only a few times. J is TRBJ2-1 and V is TRBV7-9; TRBD2 aligns across 8 bases. Germline CDR1 reads SEHNR; CDR2 reads FQNEAQ (reference sequence). The CDR3 spans 15 residues. The ends lost 3 bases at V and 9 bases at J; junction bases unmatched: 10. This chain's CDR3 is CASSFSPTAGGEQFF. The DNA of the CDR3 is TGTGCCAGCAGCTTTTCTCCCACCGCGGGGGGTGAGCAGTTCTTC.

The chain couples TRBV9 to TRBJ2-1; tentative D call: TRBD2 (5 bases). V was pared by 0 bases and J by 5 bases, with 12 bases between. The germline gives CDR1 SGDLS, CDR2 YYNGEE. The CDR3 covers 15 residues. Here the CDR3 reads CASSVVSGVNNEQFF. The DNA for the CDR3 is TGTGCCAGCAGCGTAGTATCCGGGGTGAACAATGAGCAGTTCTTC.

V is TRBV5-1 and J is TRBJ2-3; TRBD2 aligns across 10 bases. Trimming took 2 bases from V and 0 from J; bases not matched to a gene: 9. CDR3 length equals 18 residues. Germline V gene sequence: CDR1 SGHRS, CDR2 YFSETQ. The CDR3 region has the DNA TGCGCCAGCAGCTTATTAGCGGGGGGCCCCAGTAGCACAGATACGCAGTATTTT. Translating gives CASSLLAGGPSSTDTQYF. Drawing the rest from reference TRBV5-1 and TRBJ2-3, the complete variable domain is KAGVTQTPRYLIKTRGQQVTLSCSPISGHRSVSWYQQTPGQGLQFLFEYFSETQRNKGNFPGRFSGRQFSNSRSEMNVSTLELGDSALYLCASSLLAGGPSSTDTQYFGPGTRLTVL.

The sample holds many counts of this clonotype. The V gene is TRBV30, the J gene TRBJ2-1; maybe TRBD2 (5 bases). The germline V gene has CDR1 GTSNPN and CDR2 SVGIG (reference sequence). The CDR3 runs to 15 residues. Trimming pared 2 bases from V and 0 bases from J, leaving 11 bases between. The CDR3 DNA follows: TGTGCCTGGAGTCCGGACTGGAGCTCCTACAATGAGCAGTTCTTC. Protein sequence: CAWSPDWSSYNEQFF.

The chain recombines TRBV3-1 with TRBJ2-3; D is uncertain. Deletions cut 2 bases from V and 4 bases from J, with 7 bases between. The CDR3 extends over 13 amino acids. Germline V gene data show CDR1 as LGHDT and CDR2 as YNNKEL (reference sequence). CDR3 sequence reads: CASSQLEADTQYF. Here the CDR3 DNA reads TGTGCCAGCAGCCAATTGGAAGCAGATACGCAGTATTTT.

CDR3 bases: TGTGCCACCGATAGAAGTTACCTCTCCTACGAGCAGTACTTC. Translated, it gives CATDRSYLSYEQYF. This chain uses TRBV6-2 or TRBV6-3 with TRBJ2-7; D ambiguous. The CDR3 is made up of 14 amino acids. Trimming removed 10 bases from V and 0 bases from J, with 16 bases in between. Germline V CDR1 and CDR2: MNHEY, SVGEGT.

The chain links TRBV7-2 to TRBJ2-2; no firm D call. The V and J ends lost 1 base and 7 bases respectively, with 13 bases between them. This CDR3 is built from 15 residues. The germline V gene encodes CDR1 SGHTA and CDR2 FQGNSA. Here the CDR3 DNA reads TGTGCCAGCAGCTTAGGGCAGGCCACGGGCGGGGAGCTGTTTTTT. Its translation: CASSLGQATGGELFF.

This clonotype was observed many times. This chain uses TRBV5-6 with TRBJ1-1; D unresolved. The V end was cut by 5 bases, the J end by 3 bases, with 11 bases between. The CDR3 is 13 amino acids. The germline V gene encodes CDR1 SGHDT and CDR2 YYEEEE. In DNA form, the CDR3 reads TGTGCCAGCAGTTTAGAGCGTTACACTGAAGCTTTCTTT. It is translated as CASSLERYTEAFF.

The chain links TRBV12-3 or TRBV12-4 to TRBJ2-2, with TRBD2 identical over 9 bases. V shed 6 bases, J shed 6 bases, and the junction held 5 bases outside the gene matches. The CDR3 has 14 residues. CDR3 sequence: CASRGLANAGELFF. The CDR3 bases are TGTGCCAGCAGGGGACTAGCTAACGCCGGGGAGCTGTTTTTT.

This clonotype was counted many times. The CDR3 sequence: CASSPWVTAILVDTQYF. The CDR3 nucleotides read TGTGCCAGCTCACCATGGGTTACAGCTATACTGGTAGATACGCAGTATTTT. The rearrangement joins TRBV18 to TRBJ2-3; D unclear. Germline CDR1 KGHSH, CDR2 LQKENI. The CDR3 has 17 residues. V dropped 2 bases and J dropped 5 bases, with 20 bases sitting between them.

Ten or more counts support this clonotype. A read error may produce the germline difference seen at one junction end. The chain recombines TRBV5-1 with TRBJ2-3, with a weak D call TRBD2 (6 bases). Germline-derived CDR1 and CDR2 are SGHRS and YFSETQ. This CDR3 spans 15 amino acids. The CDR3 reads CASSLSGVSTDTQYF. CDR3 bases: TGTGCCAGCAGTTTATCGGGGGTGAGCACAGATACGCAGTATTTT.

This clonotype was seen at least ten times. This sequence joins TRBV11-1 and TRBJ2-4, with D possibly being TRBD1 or TRBD2 (5 bases each). Trimming took 3 bases from V and 4 from J, leaving 7 bases between them. The germline V gene has CDR1 SGHAT and CDR2 FQDESV (reference sequence). This CDR3 is 13 amino acids long. The CDR3 bases are TGTGCCAGCAGCTTGGGGGAAAAAAACATTCAGTACTTC. Translating it yields CASSLGEKNIQYF.

The chain uses TRBV7-2 and TRBJ1-3; D not resolved. The V gene's germline CDR1 is SGHTA and CDR2 FQGNSA. The CDR3 length is 14 residues. The V and J ends lost 6 bases and 0 bases respectively, with 9 bases between them. The CDR3 nucleotides read TGTGCCAGCAGGCCAGCTCTCTCTGGAAACACCATATATTTT. It specifies CASRPALSGNTIYF.

This clonotype occurred many times. The rearrangement links TRBV14 to TRBJ1-2, with D maybe TRBD1 (6 bases). The CDR3 covers 13 residues. Trimming stripped 1 base from V and 3 bases from J, with 6 bases between. CDR1 SGHDN and CDR2 FVKESK come from the germline V gene. CDR3: CASSQGQDYGYTF. The CDR3 nucleotides read TGTGCCAGCAGCCAAGGACAGGACTATGGCTACACCTTC.

The rearrangement joins TRBV7-2 to TRBJ1-6, with a weak D call TRBD1 (5 bases). Deletions cut 5 bases from V and 3 bases from J, with 11 bases between. In germline, CDR1 is SGHTA, CDR2 FQGNSA. The CDR3 contains 15 residues. CDR3 in amino acids: CASSPDSYYNSPLHF. The CDR3 DNA sequence: TGTGCCAGCAGCCCAGACAGTTACTATAATTCACCCCTCCACTTT.

In this sample, this clonotype turned up a few times. J is TRBJ1-5 and V is TRBV7-2, with D unresolved. From germline, CDR1 is SGHTA and CDR2 FQGNSA. CDR3 length equals 15 residues. Trimming pared 5 bases from V and 10 bases from J, leaving 21 bases between. For the CDR3, the DNA is TGTGCCAGCAGCCAACAACCCGACGGAGTCGGACCCCAGCATTTT. This sequence encodes CASSQQPDGVGPQHF.

This clonotype was seen a few times. V gene TRBV5-1 combines with J gene TRBJ1-2; 8 bases are shared with TRBD1. Looked up from germline, CDR1 is SGHRS and CDR2 is YFSETQ. With 4 bases clipped from V and 5 bases from J, the junction kept 7 bases outside the gene matches. This CDR3 spans 14 amino acids. Here the CDR3 DNA reads TGCGCCAGCAGCGGTGGACAGGGAGGATATGGCTACACCTTC. This encodes CASSGGQGGYGYTF.